This TCR beta chain was observed in a study of human T cells and chemical hapten exposure. One entry per CDR3 protein results from TCRdb running MiXCR on the RACE reads. The sample records fewer than 95,000 distinct CDR3 sequences, approximately 9.9% being singletons. Time point given: patch test 2, 6 weeks after DPC sensitization. Regarding treatment: therapeutic diphenylcyclopropenone sensitization with weekly scalp DPC. This CDR3 has 17 residues. In germline, CDR1 is MNHEY, CDR2 SVGEGT. J was trimmed by 3 bases and V by 0 bases; bases with no gene match: 2. Source: whole blood, taken in connection with sensitization to the hapten diphenylcyclopropenone (DPC). This receptor was identified in a man aged 40-50 years with alopecia areata. Some clones in this sample may be carry-over from other donors' samples. The J gene is TRBJ2-1, the V gene TRBV6-2 or TRBV6-3, with TRBD2 identical over 13 bases. The CDR3 loop reads CASSYSGLAGNYNEQFF. In nucleotides, the CDR3 is TGTGCCAGCAGTTACTCGGGACTAGCGGGGAACTACAATGAGCAGTTCTTC.